This TCR beta chain was found in a study of OX40 agonist ivuxolimab in advanced cancers. TCRdb's copy holds only in-frame clones and misses some; the assay was immunoSEQ multiplex PCR. This table has 26,000 or so clones, over 70% appearing once. The germline V gene encodes CDR1 SGHRS and CDR2 YFSETQ. J was trimmed by 7 bases and V by 4 bases; bases with no gene match: 10. The CDR3 has 14 amino acids. Autoimmune disease history or systemic immunosuppression was exclusionary. This TCR came from an adult with an advanced solid tumor such as melanoma, head and neck, liver or kidney cancer. The chain joins TRBV5-1 to TRBJ1-1; TRBD1 matches 7 bases. Sequenced here: CD4+ or CD8+ T cells sorted from blood, sampled in a trial of the OX40 agonist ivuxolimab. The CDR3 DNA sequence: TGCGCCAGCAGCCTCTATACAGGGGTGGGTGAAGCTTTCTTT. It specifies CASSLYTGVGEAFF.